This TCR beta chain was found in a study of identical twins. TCRdb independently ran MiXCR on the 5' RACE reads; one entry per CDR3 protein. The data hold fewer than 900,000 distinct CDR3 sequences, with about 20% observed a single time. This CDR3 has 15 residues. CDR1 and CDR2 from the germline V gene are SGHTA and FQGNSA. V gave up 4 bases and J gave up 7 bases; unmatched junction bases: 10. This sample also appeared in a second study, on T cells expressing NK-cell markers.

The origin of this receptor is a woman younger than 35 in good health. The sequencing input was PBMCs. The chain couples TRBV7-2 to TRBJ1-2; 9 nucleotides agree with TRBD1. The CDR3 is CASSSVPGQGIGYTF. As DNA, the CDR3 is TGTGCCAGCAGCTCCGTCCCGGGACAGGGTATTGGCTACACCTTC.